This is a list of T cell receptor beta chains from one sample in a study of blood T cell repertoires in COVID-19. Sequencing was performed with immunoSEQ multiplex PCR; in TCRdb, only in-frame clones are kept and a portion is missing. The sample lists over 200,000 clones; about 88% were seen once. The sequenced sample consisted of peripheral blood. These TCRs come from a man aged 35 to 55 with active or convalescent COVID-19. CDR3s include the opening cysteine and the closing phenylalanine or tryptophan.

V	J	CDR3
TRBV28	TRBJ2-6	CASSLRRSGANVLTF
TRBV18	TRBJ1-5	CASSPQGGSNQPQHF
TRBV7-3	TRBJ1-3	CASSPRQGNTIYF
TRBV28	TRBJ2-1	CASSPSGFSYNEQFF
TRBV11-1	TRBJ2-3	CASSFLGTQGDTQYF
TRBV9	TRBJ2-5	CASSVSGGDETQYF
TRBV28	TRBJ1-2	CASSFSRRVNYGYTF
TRBV28	TRBJ2-2	CASITWTGIGAGELFF
TRBV2	TRBJ1-5	CASRQYRGLSNQPQHF
TRBV5-1	TRBJ1-1	CASSLVAAMNTEAFF
TRBV6-5	TRBJ1-2	CASSYGGNYGYTF
TRBV10-3	TRBJ2-5	CAISDEYSEETQYF
TRBV30	TRBJ1-1	CAWSVYRDRAFF
TRBV5-1	TRBJ1-1	CASSLARGLTEAFF
TRBV28	TRBJ1-2	CASSLSGIQGNYGYTF
TRBV5-1	TRBJ2-3	CASLEDTGSDTQYF
TRBV27	TRBJ2-7	CASSLTDSYEQYF
TRBV3-1/TRBV3-2	TRBJ1-1	CASSLGAAGPGARHWDKTEAFF
TRBV28	TRBJ2-2	CASSLRRDSSMNTGELFF
TRBV5-4	TRBJ2-3	CASSTLAGGGNTQYF
TRBV11-2	TRBJ2-1	CASAPGSLSPYEQFF
TRBV6-5	TRBJ1-6	CASSPGFTNNSPLHF
TRBV5-1	TRBJ1-2	CASSLSRGDGYTF
TRBV7-2	TRBJ2-1	CASSSQGWSYNEQFF
TRBV28	TRBJ1-2	CASRPDRGSYGYTF
TRBV27	TRBJ2-7	CASSKTGTGGYEQYF
TRBV28	TRBJ2-1	CASSSFLAGYYNEQFF
TRBV19	TRBJ2-3	CASSIELGGSTDTQYF
TRBV4-1	TRBJ2-7	CASSQERTGPSSYEQYF